This T cell receptor (beta chain) was retrieved from a study of shared clonotypes between healthy human individuals. Study information: Donor ages ranged 18 to 49 years: a couple of women, a few men.

Trimming cost V 0 bases and J 1 base; bases outside gene matches: 3. The CDR3 runs 16 residues. Germline CDR1 reads SGHVS; CDR2 reads FNYEAQ. The assay used deep level. Across several immunoSEQ plates, the genomic DNA of each subset was split evenly. The protocol was immunoSEQ multiplex PCR, while the TCRdb copy is restricted to in-frame clones and leaves out a portion. The sample has roughly 450,000 clones; about four fifths are singletons. Unsorted samples used roughly 90 million PBMCs for genomic DNA. The V call is TRBV7-6, the J call TRBJ2-7; TRBD2 agrees at 10 bases. The TCR originated in a middle-aged woman in good health. Some clones in this sample may be carry-over from other donors' samples. Sequencing was performed on PBMCs. This chain's CDR3 is CASSLAASGRSYEQYF. The CDR3 DNA sequence: TGTGCCAGCAGCTTAGCAGCTAGCGGGAGATCCTACGAGCAGTACTTC.